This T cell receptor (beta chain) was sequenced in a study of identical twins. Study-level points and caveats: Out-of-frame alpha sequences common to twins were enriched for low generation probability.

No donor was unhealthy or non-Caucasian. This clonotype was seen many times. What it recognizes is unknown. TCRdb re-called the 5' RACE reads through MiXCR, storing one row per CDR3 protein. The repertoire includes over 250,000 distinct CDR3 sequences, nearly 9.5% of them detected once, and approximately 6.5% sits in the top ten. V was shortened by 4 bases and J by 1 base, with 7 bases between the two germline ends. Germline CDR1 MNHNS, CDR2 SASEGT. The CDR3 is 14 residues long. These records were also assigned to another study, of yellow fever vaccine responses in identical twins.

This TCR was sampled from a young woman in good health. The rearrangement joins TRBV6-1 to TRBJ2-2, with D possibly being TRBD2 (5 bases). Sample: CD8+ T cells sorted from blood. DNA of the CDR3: TGTGCCAGCAGTGTGGCGGGGAACACCGGGGAGCTGTTTTTT. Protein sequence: CASSVAGNTGELFF.